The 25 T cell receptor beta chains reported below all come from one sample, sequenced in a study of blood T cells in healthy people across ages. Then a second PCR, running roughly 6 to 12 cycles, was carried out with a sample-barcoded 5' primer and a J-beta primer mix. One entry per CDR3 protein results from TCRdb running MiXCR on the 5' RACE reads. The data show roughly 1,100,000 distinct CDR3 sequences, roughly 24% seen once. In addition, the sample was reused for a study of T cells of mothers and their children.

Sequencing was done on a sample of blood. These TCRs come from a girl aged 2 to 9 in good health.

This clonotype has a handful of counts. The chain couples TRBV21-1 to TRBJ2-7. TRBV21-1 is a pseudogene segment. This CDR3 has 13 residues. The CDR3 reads CASDRQAPYEQYF. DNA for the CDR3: TGTGCCAGCGATAGACAGGCGCCCTACGAGCAGTACTTC.

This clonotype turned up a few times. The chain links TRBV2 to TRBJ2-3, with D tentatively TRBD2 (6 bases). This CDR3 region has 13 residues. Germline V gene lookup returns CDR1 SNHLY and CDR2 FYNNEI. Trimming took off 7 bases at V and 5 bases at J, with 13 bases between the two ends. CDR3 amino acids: CASNLGAGDTQYF. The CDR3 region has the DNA TGTGCCAGCAATCTGGGAGCGGGAGATACGCAGTATTTT.

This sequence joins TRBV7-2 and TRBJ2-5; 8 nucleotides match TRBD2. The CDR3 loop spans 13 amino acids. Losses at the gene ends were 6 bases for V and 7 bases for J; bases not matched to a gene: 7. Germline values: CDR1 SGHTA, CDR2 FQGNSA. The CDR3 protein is CASSPTSGRTQYF. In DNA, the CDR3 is TGTGCCAGCAGTCCCACTAGCGGAAGGACCCAGTACTTC.

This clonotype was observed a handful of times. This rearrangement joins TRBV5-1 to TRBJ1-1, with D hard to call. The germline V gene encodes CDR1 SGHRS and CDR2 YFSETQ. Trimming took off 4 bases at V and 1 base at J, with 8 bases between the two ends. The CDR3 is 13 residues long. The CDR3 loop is CASSIDGNTEAFF. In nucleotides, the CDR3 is TGCGCCAGCAGCATCGACGGGAACACTGAAGCTTTCTTT.

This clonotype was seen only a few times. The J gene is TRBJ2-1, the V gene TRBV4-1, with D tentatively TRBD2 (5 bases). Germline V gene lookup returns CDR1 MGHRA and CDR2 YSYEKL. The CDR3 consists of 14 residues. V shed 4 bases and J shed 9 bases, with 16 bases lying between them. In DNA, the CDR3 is TGCGCCAGCAGCCGACCGGGATCAACTATTGAGCAGTTCTTC. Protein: CASSRPGSTIEQFF.

The CDR3 loop reads CRGRGPYNEQFF. The CDR3 coding sequence is TGCAGGGGCAGGGGTCCCTACAATGAGCAGTTCTTC. The rearrangement joins TRBV29-1 to TRBJ2-7, with D perhaps TRBD1 (6 bases). TRBJ2-1 matches the DNA end more closely, so the J call is doubtful. CDR1 is SQVTM and CDR2 is ANQGSEA in the germline V gene. The CDR3 sequence is 12 residues long.

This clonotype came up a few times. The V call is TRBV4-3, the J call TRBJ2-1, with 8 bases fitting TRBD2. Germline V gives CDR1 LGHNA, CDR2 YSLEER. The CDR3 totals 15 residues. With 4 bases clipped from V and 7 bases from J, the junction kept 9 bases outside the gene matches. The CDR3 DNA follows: TGCGCCAGCAGCCTGGTTGGCGGGGGGACGAATGAGCAGTTCTTC. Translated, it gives CASSLVGGGTNEQFF.

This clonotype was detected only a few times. The CDR3 loop reads CASRQLGTDTQYF. The CDR3 coding sequence is TGTGCCAGCAGACAATTGGGCACAGATACGCAGTATTTT. J is TRBJ2-3 and V is TRBV7-2; no reliable D call. Germline V gene sequence: CDR1 SGHTA, CDR2 FQGNSA. Trimming left V 6 bases short and J 1 base short, with 8 bases between. This CDR3 region has 13 residues. Looking up the rest from reference TRBV7-2 and TRBJ2-3 gives the full variable domain: GAGVSQSPSNKVTEKGKDVELRCDPISGHTALYWYRQSLGQGLEFLIYFQGNSAPDKSGLPSDRFSAERTGGSVSTLTIQRTQQEDSAVYLCASRQLGTDTQYFGPGTRLTVL.

The CDR3 sequence is CASRPDRGTDTQYF. The CDR3 nucleotides read TGTGCCAGCAGGCCGGACAGGGGCACAGATACGCAGTATTTT. The genes are TRBV7-2 and TRBJ2-3; TRBD1 aligns across 8 bases. Germline CDR1 and CDR2: SGHTA and FQGNSA. The junction had 3 bases not matched to a gene; V was cut back by 6 bases and J by 1 base. The CDR3 extends over 14 amino acids.

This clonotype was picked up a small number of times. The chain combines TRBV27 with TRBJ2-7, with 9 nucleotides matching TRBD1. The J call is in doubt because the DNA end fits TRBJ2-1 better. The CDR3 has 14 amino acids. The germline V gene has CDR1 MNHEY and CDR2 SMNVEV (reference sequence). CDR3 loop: CASTGTGIHHEQFF. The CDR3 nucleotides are TGTGCCAGCACCGGGACAGGGATTCACCATGAGCAGTTCTTC.

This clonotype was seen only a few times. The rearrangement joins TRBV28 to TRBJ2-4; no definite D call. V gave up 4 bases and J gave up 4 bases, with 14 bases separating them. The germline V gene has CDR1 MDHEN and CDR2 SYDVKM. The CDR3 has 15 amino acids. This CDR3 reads CASSSQVVGKNIQYF. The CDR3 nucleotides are TGTGCCAGCAGTTCCCAGGTTGTTGGGAAAAACATTCAGTACTTC.

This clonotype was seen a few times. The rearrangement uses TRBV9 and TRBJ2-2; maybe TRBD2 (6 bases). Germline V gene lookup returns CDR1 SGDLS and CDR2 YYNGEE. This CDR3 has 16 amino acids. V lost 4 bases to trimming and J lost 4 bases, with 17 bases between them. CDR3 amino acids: CASSPHSGGTTGELFF. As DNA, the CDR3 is TGTGCCAGCAGCCCACATTCCGGGGGTACCACCGGGGAGCTGTTTTTT.

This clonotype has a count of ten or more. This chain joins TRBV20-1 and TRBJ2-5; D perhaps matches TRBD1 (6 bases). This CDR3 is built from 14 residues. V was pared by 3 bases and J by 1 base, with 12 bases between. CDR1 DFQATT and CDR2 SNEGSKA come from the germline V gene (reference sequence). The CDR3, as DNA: TGCAGTGCTAGGAGTCCGGACAGCCAAGAGACCCAGTACTTC. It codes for CSARSPDSQETQYF.

CDR3: CASSPQGNNEKLFF. CDR3 sequence (DNA): TGTGCCAGCAGCCCACAGGGGAATAATGAAAAACTGTTTTTT. The chain couples TRBV7-9 to TRBJ1-4; TRBD1 aligns across 7 bases. Losses at the gene ends were 5 bases for V and 4 bases for J; bases not matched to a gene: 4. The CDR3 sequence is 14 residues long. Germline V gene lookup returns CDR1 SEHNR and CDR2 FQNEAQ (reference sequence).

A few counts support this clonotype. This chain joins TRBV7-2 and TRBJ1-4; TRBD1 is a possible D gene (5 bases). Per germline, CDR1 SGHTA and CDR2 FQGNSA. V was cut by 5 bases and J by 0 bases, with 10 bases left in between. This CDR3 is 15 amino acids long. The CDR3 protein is CASSRLTATNEKLFF. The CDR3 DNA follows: TGTGCCAGCAGCCGCTTGACAGCAACTAATGAAAAACTGTTTTTT.

CDR3 region: CATSDPAGSGRSDEQFF. The CDR3 DNA reads as TGTGCCACCAGTGACCCGGCGGGTAGCGGGAGGTCGGATGAGCAGTTCTTC. The chain employs TRBV24-1 and TRBJ2-1, with TRBD2 identical over 10 bases. The germline V gene has CDR1 KGHDR and CDR2 SFDVKD. The CDR3 has 17 residues. Trimming removed 4 bases from V and 8 bases from J; junction bases left unmatched: 13.

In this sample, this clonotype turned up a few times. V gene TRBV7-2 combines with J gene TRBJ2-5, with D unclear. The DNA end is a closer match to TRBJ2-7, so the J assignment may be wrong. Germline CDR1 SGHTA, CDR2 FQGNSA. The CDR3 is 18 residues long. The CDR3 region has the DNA TGTGCCAGCAGCTTAAGGGCCCAGGATAGGGTCAAGTCCTACGAGCAGTACTTC. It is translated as CASSLRAQDRVKSYEQYF.

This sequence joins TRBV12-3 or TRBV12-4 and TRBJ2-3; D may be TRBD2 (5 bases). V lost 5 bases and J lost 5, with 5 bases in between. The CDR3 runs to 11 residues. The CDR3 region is CASSGRDTQYF. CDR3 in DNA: TGTGCCAGCAGTGGGAGAGATACGCAGTATTTT.

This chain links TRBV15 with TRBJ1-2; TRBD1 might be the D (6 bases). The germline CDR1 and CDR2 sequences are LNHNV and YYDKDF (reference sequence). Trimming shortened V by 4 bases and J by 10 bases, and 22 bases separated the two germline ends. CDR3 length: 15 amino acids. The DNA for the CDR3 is TGTGCCACCAGCAAAGATCAGCTCGGCAGGGGCGACTACACCTTC. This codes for CATSKDQLGRGDYTF. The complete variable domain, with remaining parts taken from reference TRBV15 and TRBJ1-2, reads DAMVIQNPRYQVTQFGKPVTLSCSQTLNHNVMYWYQQKSSQAPKLLFHYYDKDFNNEADTPDNFQSRRPNTSFCFLDIRSPGLGDTAMYLCATSKDQLGRGDYTFGSGTRLTVV.

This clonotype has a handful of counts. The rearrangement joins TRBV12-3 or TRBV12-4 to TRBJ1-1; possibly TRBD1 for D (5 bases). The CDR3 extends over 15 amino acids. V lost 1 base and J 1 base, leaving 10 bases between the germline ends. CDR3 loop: CASSLDRLGNTEAFF. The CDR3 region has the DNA TGTGCCAGCAGTTTAGACAGGTTGGGGAACACTGAAGCTTTCTTT.

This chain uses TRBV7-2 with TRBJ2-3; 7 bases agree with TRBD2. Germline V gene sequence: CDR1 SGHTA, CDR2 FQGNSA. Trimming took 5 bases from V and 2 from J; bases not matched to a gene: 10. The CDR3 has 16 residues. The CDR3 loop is CASSERVGGDTDTQYF. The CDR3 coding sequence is TGTGCCAGCAGCGAAAGGGTTGGGGGGGACACAGATACGCAGTATTTT.

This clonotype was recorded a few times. DNA of the CDR3: TGTGCCAGCAGCTTAGGGGCGGGGACAAGCTACGAGCAGTACTTC. As protein: CASSLGAGTSYEQYF. V gene TRBV7-2 combines with J gene TRBJ2-5; either TRBD1 or TRBD2 may fit D (6 bases each). The end of the DNA is better explained by TRBJ2-7, so the J call may be wrong. From germline, CDR1 is SGHTA and CDR2 FQGNSA. The CDR3 length is 15 residues.

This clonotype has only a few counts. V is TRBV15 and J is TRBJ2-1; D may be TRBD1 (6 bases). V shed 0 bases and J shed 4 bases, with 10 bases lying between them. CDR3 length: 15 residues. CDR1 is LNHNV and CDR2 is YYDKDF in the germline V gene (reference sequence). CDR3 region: CATSRDRGMYNEQFF. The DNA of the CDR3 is TGTGCCACCAGCAGAGACAGGGGCATGTACAATGAGCAGTTCTTC.

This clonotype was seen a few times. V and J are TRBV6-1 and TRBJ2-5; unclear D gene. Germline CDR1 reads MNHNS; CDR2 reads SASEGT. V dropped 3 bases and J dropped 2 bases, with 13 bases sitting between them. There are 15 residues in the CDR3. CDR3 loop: CASSDTRRVQETQYF. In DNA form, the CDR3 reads TGTGCCAGCAGTGACACCCGCCGGGTTCAAGAGACCCAGTACTTC.

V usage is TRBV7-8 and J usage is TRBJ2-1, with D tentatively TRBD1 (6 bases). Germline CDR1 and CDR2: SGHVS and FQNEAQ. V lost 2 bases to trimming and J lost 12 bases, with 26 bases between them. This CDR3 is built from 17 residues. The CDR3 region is CASSLLQGFDVVMGQFF. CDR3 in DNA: TGTGCCAGCAGCTTATTACAGGGATTTGATGTTGTTATGGGGCAGTTCTTC.